Listed here are 10 T cell receptor beta chains from one sample, sequenced in a study of blood T cells in healthy people across ages. Combining a sample-barcoded 5' primer with a J-beta primer mix, a second PCR ran for roughly 6 to 11 cycles. TCRdb recomputed calls from the 5' RACE reads with MiXCR, one row per CDR3 protein. The sample lists hundreds of thousands of distinct CDR3 sequences, more than 20% occurring once. Sequenced sample: blood. These receptors were collected from a man between 65 and 85 years old in good health.

This clonotype came up once. An end of the junction differs from the germline gene, which may be a read error. This sequence joins TRBV4-1 and TRBJ2-1; no reliable D call. The germline CDR1 and CDR2 sequences are MGHRA and YSYEKL. The CDR3 contains 14 residues. The CDR3 reads CASSQDIPYNGQFF. The DNA of the CDR3 is TGCGCCAGCAGCCAAGATATCCCTTACAATGGGCAGTTCTTC.

The chain is built from TRBV18 and TRBJ2-1; D possibly matches TRBD1 or TRBD2 (5 bases each). Deletions cut 6 bases from V and 16 bases from J, with 19 bases between. Per germline, CDR1 KGHSH and CDR2 LQKENI. This CDR3 has 12 residues. The DNA for the CDR3 is TGTGCCAGCTCGCCTGACGGGGCCACCGTTTTCTTC. Its protein product is CASSPDGATVFF.

The gene calls are TRBV7-2 and TRBJ2-7, with 14 bases matching TRBD2. CDR1 is SGHTA and CDR2 is FQGNSA in the germline V gene. The ends lost 5 bases at V and 5 bases at J; junction bases unmatched: 8. The CDR3 consists of 16 residues. The CDR3 loop reads CASSPGLAGGTNEQYF. For the CDR3, the DNA is TGTGCCAGCAGCCCTGGACTAGCGGGAGGTACCAACGAGCAGTACTTC.

The chain joins TRBV6-5 to TRBJ1-1, with D perhaps matching TRBD1 (6 bases). This CDR3 is built from 15 residues. CDR1 is MNHEY, CDR2 SVGAGI, per germline. V lost 2 bases and J 0 bases, leaving 10 bases between the germline ends. CDR3 nucleotides: TGTGCCAGCAGTTACGGGGCAGGGGTGAACACTGAAGCTTTCTTT. Encoded protein: CASSYGAGVNTEAFF.

This rearrangement joins TRBV5-1 to TRBJ2-5, with TRBD1 matching over 11 bases. After removal of 3 bases from V and 4 bases from J, the junction contained 5 bases not matched to a gene. In germline, CDR1 is SGHRS, CDR2 YFSETQ. CDR3 size: 15 residues. CDR3 sequence reads: CASSSGQGATETQYF. As DNA, the CDR3 is TGCGCCAGCAGCTCCGGACAGGGGGCAACAGAGACCCAGTACTTC.

The chain employs TRBV5-1 and TRBJ2-7; perhaps TRBD2 as D (6 bases). V lost 4 bases, J lost 1 base, and 18 bases lay in between. Germline CDR1 reads SGHRS; CDR2 reads YFSETQ. The CDR3 consists of 16 residues. The CDR3 loop is CASSLGRRDLSYEQYF. In nucleotides, the CDR3 is TGCGCCAGCAGCCTGGGGAGGCGGGACCTTTCCTACGAGCAGTACTTC.

This clonotype was observed a few times. This chain links TRBV29-1 with TRBJ1-5, with D perhaps matching TRBD1 (6 bases). Per the germline V gene, CDR1 is SQVTM and CDR2 is ANQGSEA. Trimming removed 4 bases at V and 8 bases at J, with 12 bases between. The CDR3 spans 12 residues. CDR3 bases: TGCAGCGTTGGGGCAGGGGCTGAGCCCCAGCATTTT. Translated, it gives CSVGAGAEPQHF.

This clonotype was found a few times. This chain uses TRBV11-2 with TRBJ2-5; D possibly corresponds to TRBD2 (5 bases). The closer fit of TRBJ2-1 to the DNA end suggests the J call may be wrong. The CDR3 extends over 15 amino acids. Germline CDR1 SGHAT, CDR2 FQNNGV. This CDR3 reads CASSLVLGENNEQFF. The CDR3 bases are TGTGCCAGCAGCTTAGTGCTGGGAGAGAACAATGAGCAGTTCTTC.

This clonotype turned up a few times. The chain employs TRBV7-2 and TRBJ1-5; TRBD1 might be the D (6 bases). Germline lookup yields CDR1 SGHTA and CDR2 FQGNSA. V gave up 1 base and J gave up 7 bases, with 14 bases separating them. The CDR3 extends over 15 amino acids. CDR3 nucleotides: TGTGCCAGCAGCTTAGATTTAGGGGGTGGGCAGCCCCAGCATTTT. Translated, it gives CASSLDLGGGQPQHF.

This clonotype came up a few times. CDR3 coding DNA: TGTGCCACCAGCAGAGAGATAGCGGAAACCCAGTACTTC. Amino acid sequence: CATSREIAETQYF. V usage is TRBV15 and J usage is TRBJ2-5; D perhaps matches TRBD2 (6 bases). CDR1 is LNHNV, CDR2 YYDKDF, per germline (reference sequence). V was clipped by 0 bases and J by 8 bases, with 10 bases between them. CDR3 size: 13 residues. Based on the CDR3 plus reference TRBV15 and TRBJ2-5, the full variable domain is DAMVIQNPRYQVTQFGKPVTLSCSQTLNHNVMYWYQQKSSQAPKLLFHYYDKDFNNEADTPDNFQSRRPNTSFCFLDIRSPGLGDTAMYLCATSREIAETQYFGPGTRLLVL.